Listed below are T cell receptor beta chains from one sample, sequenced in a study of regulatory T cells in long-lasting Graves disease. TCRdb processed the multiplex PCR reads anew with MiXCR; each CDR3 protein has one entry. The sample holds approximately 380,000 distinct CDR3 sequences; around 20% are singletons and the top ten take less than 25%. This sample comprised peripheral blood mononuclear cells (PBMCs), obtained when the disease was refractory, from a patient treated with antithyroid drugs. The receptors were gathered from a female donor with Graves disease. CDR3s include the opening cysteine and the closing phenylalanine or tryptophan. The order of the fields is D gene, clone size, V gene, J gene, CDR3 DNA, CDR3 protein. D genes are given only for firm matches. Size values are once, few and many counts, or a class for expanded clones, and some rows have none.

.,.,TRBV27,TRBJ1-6,TGTGCCAGCGGGAGCGCGGTTAATTCACCCCTCCACTTT,CASGSAVNSPLHF
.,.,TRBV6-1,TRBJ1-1,TGTGCCAGCAGGCAGGGGTACGCTGAAGCTTTCTTT,CASRQGYAEAFF
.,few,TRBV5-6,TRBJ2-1,TGTGCCAGCAGCCCTAGCTCCTACAATGAGCAGTTCTTC,CASSPSSYNEQFF
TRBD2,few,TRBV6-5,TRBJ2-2,TGTGCCAGCAGTTACCGACACTTCGGGGGGGCCGGGGAGCTGTTTTTT,CASSYRHFGGAGELFF
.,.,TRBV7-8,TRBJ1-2,TGTGCCAGCAGCTTAGTCGGCGAGGGCTACACCTTC,CASSLVGEGYTF
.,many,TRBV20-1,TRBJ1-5,TGCAGTGCTAGACCAAACCGGGGCCTTAATCAGCCCCAGCATTTT,CSARPNRGLNQPQHF
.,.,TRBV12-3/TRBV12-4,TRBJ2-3,TGTGCCAGCAGCTTAATGGGCAGAGGCACAGATACGCAGTATTTT,CASSLMGRGTDTQYF
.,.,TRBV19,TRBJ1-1,TGTGCCAGTAGTATCACAGGGAGGACTGAAGCTTTCTTT,CASSITGRTEAFF
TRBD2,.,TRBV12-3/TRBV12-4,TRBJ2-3,TGTGCCAGCAGAAGACTCGGACTAGCGGACACAGATACGCAGTATTTT,CASRRLGLADTDTQYF
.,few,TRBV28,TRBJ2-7,TGTGCCAGCAGTCCGACCTTACAGGCTTCCTACGAGCAGTACTTC,CASSPTLQASYEQYF
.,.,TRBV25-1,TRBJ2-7,TGTGCCAGCAGTGCTCTCCACGAGCAGTACTTC,CASSALHEQYF
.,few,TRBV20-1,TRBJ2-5,TGCAGTGCTAGAGAGCCCAAGCCGCCTGAGACCCAGTACTTC,CSAREPKPPETQYF
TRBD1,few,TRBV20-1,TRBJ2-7,TGCAGTGCTAGTCTCGGGACAGCTCGCGAGCAGTACTTC,CSASLGTAREQYF
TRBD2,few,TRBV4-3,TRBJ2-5,TGCGCCAGCAGCCAAGCGGCCAGCGGGGAAGAGACCCAGTACTTC,CASSQAASGEETQYF
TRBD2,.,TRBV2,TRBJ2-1,TGTGCCAGCAGCTTAAGCCCACGGACTAGCGGGAATCGTTACAATGAGCAGTTCTTC,CASSLSPRTSGNRYNEQFF